Listed below are T cell receptor beta chains from one sample, sequenced in a study of blood T cell repertoires in COVID-19. Measured with immunoSEQ multiplex PCR; TCRdb has only the in-frame clones, and not every one. The sample has fewer than 350,000 clones, around 89% seen once. The sequencing input was PBMCs or T cells enriched from blood (not recorded which). The receptors stem from a woman in her sixties in a cohort exposed to, infected with or recovered from COVID-19 (not recorded which). CDR3s include the opening cysteine and the closing phenylalanine or tryptophan. Fields, in order: V gene, J gene, D gene, clone size, CDR3 length, CDR3 protein, CDR3 DNA. A D gene is named only where the DNA matches it firmly. The listing skips clone size in some rows; elsewhere it reads once, few, many or a size class.

TRBV18,TRBJ1-5,-,-,15,CASSPTRVSNQPQHF,TGTGCCAGCTCACCAACGAGGGTGAGCAATCAGCCCCAGCATTTT
TRBV27,TRBJ2-3,-,-,14,CASSLTIATDTQYF,TGTGCCAGCAGTTTAACTATAGCCACAGATACGCAGTATTTT
TRBV6-4,TRBJ2-7,TRBD2,once,15,CASSSIAGSSYEQYF,TGTGCCAGCAGTTCCATAGCGGGGAGCTCCTACGAGCAGTACTTC
TRBV30,TRBJ2-1,-,-,20,CAWRSSFSGISLSSYNEQFF,TGTGCCTGGAGGTCCAGTTTTAGCGGAATTTCGCTGAGCTCCTACAATGAGCAGTTCTTC
TRBV6-4,TRBJ1-1,-,-,18,CASGNKRAAGGRDTEAFF,TGTGCCAGCGGAAATAAACGGGCGGCGGGGGGCCGGGACACTGAAGCTTTCTTT
TRBV27,TRBJ1-3,-,-,13,CASSFGGGNTIYF,TGTGCCAGCAGTTTCGGGGGAGGAAACACCATATATTTT
TRBV30,TRBJ2-2,TRBD2,-,17,CAWSVQAGGPNTGELFF,TGTGCCTGGAGTGTACAAGCGGGAGGTCCGAACACCGGGGAGCTGTTTTTT
TRBV10-3,TRBJ1-2,TRBD1,-,14,CAISEKQGNYGYTF,TGTGCCATCAGTGAGAAACAGGGGAACTATGGCTACACCTTC
TRBV14,TRBJ1-2,-,-,15,CASSQDLVPTGSYTF,TGTGCCAGCAGCCAAGATTTGGTCCCCACAGGGAGCTACACCTTC
TRBV6-6,TRBJ2-3,-,-,15,CASSYEDSTRGTQYF,TGTGCCAGCAGTTACGAGGACAGCACAAGGGGTACGCAGTATTTT
TRBV6-5,TRBJ1-6,-,once,15,CANLREGSYNSPLHF,TGTGCCAACCTCAGGGAGGGATCCTATAATTCACCCCTCCACTTT
TRBV28,TRBJ1-4,TRBD1,-,15,CASSLVTGANEKLFF,TGTGCCAGCAGTTTAGTAACAGGGGCTAATGAAAAACTGTTTTTT
TRBV10-3,TRBJ2-5,-,once,12,CAISGPGETQYF,TGTGCCATCAGTGGACCGGGGGAGACCCAGTACTTC
TRBV9,TRBJ1-2,TRBD1,-,15,CASSVTTGANYGYTF,TGTGCCAGCAGCGTAACGACAGGGGCTAACTATGGCTACACCTTC
TRBV5-1,TRBJ2-1,TRBD2,once,17,CASSLGTSGRGDNEQFF,TGCGCCAGCAGCTTAGGGACTAGCGGGAGAGGTGACAATGAGCAGTTCTTC
TRBV20-1,TRBJ2-7,TRBD2,-,14,CSASSGGREDEQYF,TGCAGTGCTAGTTCCGGCGGGAGGGAGGACGAGCAGTACTTC
TRBV7-3,TRBJ2-5,-,-,16,CASSLNPGGQQETQYF,TGTGCCAGCAGCTTAAATCCGGGGGGCCAACAAGAGACCCAGTACTTC
TRBV4-1,TRBJ1-1,-,-,14,CASSQERLNTEAFF,TGCGCCAGCAGCCAAGAGCGGCTGAACACTGAAGCTTTCTTT
TRBV7-2,TRBJ2-3,TRBD2,-,18,CASSFLAGVGARTDTQYF,TGTGCCAGCAGCTTCCTAGCGGGAGTTGGCGCCCGCACAGATACGCAGTATTTT
TRBV4-3,TRBJ2-2,-,-,15,CASSQAQRDTGELFF,TGCGCCAGCAGCCAAGCCCAGAGGGACACCGGGGAGCTGTTTTTT
TRBV6-5,TRBJ1-1,-,-,15,CATYPSRGGNTEAFF,TGTGCCACCTACCCCAGTAGGGGGGGGAACACTGAAGCTTTCTTT
TRBV13,TRBJ2-2,TRBD2,-,14,CASSPTSLAGELFF,TGTGCCAGCAGCCCGACTAGCTTGGCCGGGGAGCTGTTTTTT
TRBV30,TRBJ2-3,TRBD2,-,14,CAWTSGTSTDTQYF,TGTGCCTGGACTAGCGGAACTAGCACAGATACGCAGTATTTT
TRBV19,TRBJ2-5,-,-,14,CASSIQGLQETQYF,TGTGCCAGTAGTATACAGGGTCTCCAAGAGACCCAGTACTTC
TRBV19,TRBJ2-7,TRBD1,-,14,CASSTSDRVHEQYF,TGTGCCAGTAGTACCTCCGACAGGGTGCACGAGCAGTACTTC
TRBV7-9,TRBJ1-4,-,-,15,CASSFGGDPNEKLFF,TGTGCCAGCAGCTTCGGAGGAGACCCTAATGAAAAACTGTTTTTT
TRBV10-2,TRBJ1-4,TRBD1,-,16,CARGTGEGWGNEKLFF,TGCGCCAGAGGGACAGGGGAAGGGTGGGGTAATGAAAAACTGTTTTTT
TRBV30,TRBJ1-5,TRBD1,-,15,CAWSRGPVSNQPQHF,TGTGCCTGGAGCAGGGGGCCTGTATCCAATCAGCCCCAGCATTTT
TRBV10-2,TRBJ2-3,TRBD2,-,13,CASLAGVTDTQYF,TGCGCCAGTCTAGCGGGGGTCACAGATACGCAGTATTTT
TRBV7-9,TRBJ2-5,TRBD2,-,15,CASSLFPSGQETQYF,TGTGCCAGCAGCTTGTTTCCTAGCGGCCAAGAGACCCAGTACTTC
TRBV7-2,TRBJ2-3,TRBD1,few,16,CASSLTGTGVGDTQYF,TGTGCCAGCAGCCTGACAGGGACAGGGGTAGGGGATACGCAGTATTTT
TRBV29-1,TRBJ2-1,-,-,14,CSVPVSGLGNEQFF,TGCAGCGTTCCAGTGTCAGGGTTGGGGAATGAGCAGTTCTTC
TRBV6-1,TRBJ1-6,TRBD1,-,15,CASSEITGVNSPLHF,TGTGCCAGCAGTGAAATAACAGGGGTTAATTCACCCCTCCACTTT
TRBV4-2,TRBJ1-3,TRBD1,-,16,CASSRTGGISGNTIYF,TGTGCCAGCAGCCGGACAGGGGGCATCTCTGGAAACACCATATATTTT
TRBV28,TRBJ1-1,TRBD1,-,14,CASSPDRVLSEAFF,TGTGCCAGCAGCCCTGACAGGGTGCTATCTGAAGCTTTCTTT
TRBV21-1,TRBJ2-1,-,-,16,CASSDERDGAFNEQFF,TGTGCCAGCAGCGATGAGCGGGACGGGGCTTTCAATGAGCAGTTCTTC
TRBV27,TRBJ2-5,-,-,13,CASSLRGQETQYF,TGTGCCAGCAGTTTAAGGGGCCAAGAGACCCAGTACTTC
TRBV24-1,TRBJ1-5,-,-,15,CATSDARGSGQPQHF,TGTGCCACCAGTGATGCTAGGGGGTCGGGGCAGCCCCAGCATTTT
TRBV5-1,TRBJ2-3,-,-,15,CASSLGDNVPDTQYF,TGCGCCAGCAGCTTGGGGGACAATGTTCCAGATACGCAGTATTTT
TRBV18,TRBJ1-6,TRBD1,-,14,CASSRDREDSPLHF,TGTGCCAGCTCACGGGACAGGGAGGATTCACCCCTCCACTTT
TRBV30,TRBJ2-2,TRBD2,once,15,CAWSKGRGGTGELFF,TGTGCCTGGAGTAAGGGGCGCGGGGGCACCGGGGAGCTGTTTTTT
TRBV2,TRBJ2-1,TRBD1,few,14,CASSGRQGYNEQFF,TGTGCCAGCAGTGGCCGACAGGGGTACAATGAGCAGTTCTTC
TRBV7-9,TRBJ2-5,TRBD1,few,18,CASSFGPGQALRWETQYF,TGTGCCAGCAGCTTCGGACCGGGACAGGCCCTCCGGTGGGAGACCCAGTACTTC
TRBV13,TRBJ2-3,TRBD2,-,14,CASSFSGRADTQYF,TGTGCCAGCAGCTTCAGCGGGAGGGCAGATACGCAGTATTTT
TRBV6-5,TRBJ2-7,TRBD2,-,15,CASSSPGLGVYEQYF,TGTGCCAGCAGTTCTCCGGGACTAGGGGTCTACGAGCAGTACTTC